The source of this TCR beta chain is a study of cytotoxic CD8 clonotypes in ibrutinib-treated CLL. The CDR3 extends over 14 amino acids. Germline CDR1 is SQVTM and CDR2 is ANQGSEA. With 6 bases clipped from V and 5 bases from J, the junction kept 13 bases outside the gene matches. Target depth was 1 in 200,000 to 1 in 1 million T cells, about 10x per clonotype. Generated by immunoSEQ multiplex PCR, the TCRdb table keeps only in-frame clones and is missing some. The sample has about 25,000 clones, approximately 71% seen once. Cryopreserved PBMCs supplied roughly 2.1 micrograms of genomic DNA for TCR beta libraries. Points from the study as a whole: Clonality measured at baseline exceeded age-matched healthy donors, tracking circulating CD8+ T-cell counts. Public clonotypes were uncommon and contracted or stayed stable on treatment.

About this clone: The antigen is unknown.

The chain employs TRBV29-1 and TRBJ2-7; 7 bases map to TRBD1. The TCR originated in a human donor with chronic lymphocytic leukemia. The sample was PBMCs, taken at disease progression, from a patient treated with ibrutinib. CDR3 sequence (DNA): TGCAGCGTCCCAAGGACAGGTGGGGGCAACGAGCAGTACTTC. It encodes CSVPRTGGGNEQYF.